One and the same sample provided the 24 T cell receptor beta chains below, sequenced in a study of cytomegalovirus exposure and HLA in healthy donors (dated by TCRdb to 2017 to 2019). Library creation used the immunoSEQ multiplex PCR assay. The source is immuneACCESS, and TCRdb retained only in-frame sequences with V and J called. Part of the clones is not carried over; for the studies checked, unresolved V genes explain less than half of this, and the remainder is unexplained. Here the sample has over 150,000 clones; about 90% occur a single time. Of the sample, around 3.1% is held by the ten largest clones. Sequences were obtained from PBMCs. These receptors came from a woman between 18 and 30 years old in good health and CMV-seropositive.

The genes are TRBV11-3 and TRBJ2-3, with D possibly matching TRBD2 (6 bases). Trimming pared 3 bases from V and 7 bases from J, leaving 11 bases between. This CDR3 has 13 residues. Germline assignment: CDR1 SGHNT and CDR2 YENEEA. The CDR3 is CASSLARDYTQYF. As DNA, the CDR3 is TGTGCCAGCAGCTTGGCGAGGGACTATACGCAGTATTTT.

The chain couples TRBV2 to TRBJ1-5, with 7 bases matching TRBD1. Losses at the gene ends were 7 bases for V and 8 bases for J; bases not matched to a gene: 11. The CDR3 extends over 14 amino acids. Per the germline V gene, CDR1 is SNHLY and CDR2 is FYNNEI. The CDR3 protein is CASTRREGAEPQHF. The CDR3 region has the DNA TGTGCCAGCACTAGAAGAGAGGGGGCTGAGCCCCAGCATTTT.

This chain connects TRBV9 to TRBJ2-1; 8 nucleotides match TRBD2. CDR1 is SGDLS and CDR2 is YYNGEE in the germline V gene. V lost 4 bases, J lost 4 bases, and 7 bases stayed unmatched. The CDR3 contains 15 residues. CDR3 bases: TGTGCCAGCAGCCCAAGCGGGAGCTTTTACAATGAGCAGTTCTTC. Translating gives CASSPSGSFYNEQFF.

The chain combines TRBV5-1 with TRBJ2-7; a possible D gene is TRBD1 (7 bases). CDR1 and CDR2 (germline): SGHRS, YFSETQ. CDR3 size: 13 residues. Trimming took off 3 bases at V and 2 bases at J, with 9 bases between the two ends. The CDR3 DNA is TGCGCCAGCAGCTCCAGGGGGGCCTACGAGCAGTACTTC. Translation: CASSSRGAYEQYF.

The chain is built from TRBV6-4 and TRBJ2-3; the match to TRBD2 covers 7 bases. The germline gives CDR1 MRHNA, CDR2 SNTAGT. The ends lost 1 base at V and 0 bases at J; junction bases unmatched: 4. CDR3 length equals 16 residues. CDR3 bases: TGTGCCAGCAGTGACTTTGCGGGGGTGAGCACAGATACGCAGTATTTT. It translates to CASSDFAGVSTDTQYF.

The chain links TRBV4-2 to TRBJ2-3, with D possibly TRBD2 on 7 matching bases. Germline V gives CDR1 LGHNA, CDR2 YNFKEQ. With 1 base removed from V and 0 bases from J, the gap between germline ends came to 14 bases. This CDR3 spans 17 amino acids. The CDR3 loop reads CASSQVWGGSSTDTQYF. The CDR3 DNA is TGTGCCAGCAGCCAAGTTTGGGGGGGCTCTAGCACAGATACGCAGTATTTT.

The J gene is TRBJ1-2, the V gene TRBV19; 9 bases are shared with TRBD1. The length of the CDR3 is 14 residues. Germline CDR1 and CDR2: LNHDA and SQIVND (reference sequence). The V segment lost 2 bases and the J segment 6 bases; nucleotides outside the gene matches: 4. This CDR3 reads CASSIIQGAHGYTF. CDR3 DNA sequence: TGTGCCAGTAGTATAATACAGGGGGCACATGGCTACACCTTC.

The chain uses TRBV7-2 and TRBJ2-5; 7 bases agree with TRBD2. Losses at the gene ends were 10 bases for V and 7 bases for J; bases not matched to a gene: 12. The CDR3 runs to 13 residues. CDR1 SGHTA and CDR2 FQGNSA come from the germline V gene. The CDR3 DNA reads TGTGCCATCGCAATGACTAGCCTGGGGACCCAGTACTTC. It translates to CAIAMTSLGTQYF.

The V and J genes are TRBV7-8 and TRBJ2-7; 8 nucleotides align to TRBD1. The J segment lost 3 bases and the V segment lost 5 bases, leaving 15 bases of the junction unmatched. The CDR3 extends over 17 amino acids. The V gene's germline CDR1 is SGHVS and CDR2 FQNEAQ. CDR3 nucleotides: TGTGCCAGCAGCCCCCTCTTAGGGACAGGCAGCAGCTACGAGCAGTACTTC. Protein product: CASSPLLGTGSSYEQYF. The full variable domain, completed using reference TRBV7-8 and TRBJ2-7, is GAGVSQSPRYKVAKRGQDVALRCDPISGHVSLFWYQQALGQGPEFLTYFQNEAQLDKSGLPSDRFFAERPEGSVSTLKIQRTQQEDSAVYLCASSPLLGTGSSYEQYFGPGTRLTVT.

The sample holds a few counts of this clone. The chain uses TRBV15 and TRBJ2-7; 7 bases match TRBD2. CDR1 is LNHNV and CDR2 is YYDKDF in the germline V gene (reference sequence). V was clipped by 0 bases and J by 4 bases; unmatched bases: 12. The CDR3 is made up of 17 amino acids. The CDR3 DNA follows: TGTGCCACCAGCAGAGATCGGGTTGGCGGGAGCACATACGAGCAGTACTTC. It specifies CATSRDRVGGSTYEQYF.

The rearrangement joins TRBV29-1 to TRBJ2-1, with 7 bases identical to TRBD1. The CDR3 totals 11 residues. Germline V gene sequence: CDR1 SQVTM, CDR2 ANQGSEA. The V gene end was trimmed by 7 bases and the J gene end by 8 bases; junction bases not matched to a gene: 5. The CDR3: CSAKRGHEQFF. The CDR3 bases are TGCAGCGCCAAAAGGGGGCATGAGCAGTTCTTC.

The chain recombines TRBV6-5 with TRBJ1-1; D remains ambiguous. The germline V gene has CDR1 MNHEY and CDR2 SVGAGI. With 7 bases removed from V and 5 bases from J, the gap between germline ends came to 14 bases. The CDR3 totals 13 residues. The CDR3, as DNA: TGTGCCAGCACCAGAGTTGGGGAGACTGAAGCTTTCTTT. Translating it yields CASTRVGETEAFF.

The rearrangement uses TRBV7-9 and TRBJ2-6; D is undetermined. This CDR3 spans 16 amino acids. CDR1 and CDR2 from the germline V gene are SEHNR and FQNEAQ (reference sequence). V was clipped by 5 bases and J by 2 bases, with 13 bases between them. The CDR3 protein is CASSRVWQAGANVLTF. The CDR3 DNA reads TGTGCCAGCAGCCGAGTTTGGCAGGCTGGGGCCAACGTCCTGACTTTC.

The rearrangement links TRBV25-1 to TRBJ2-5; tentatively, D is TRBD2 (6 bases). V was clipped by 2 bases and J by 2 bases, with 15 bases between them. Germline CDR1 is MGHDK and CDR2 is SYGVNS. The CDR3 extends over 16 amino acids. The CDR3 DNA follows: TGTGCCAGCAGTGAACTGGGGGTTAGCGGACAAGAGACCCAGTACTTC. Translating it yields CASSELGVSGQETQYF.

The chain links TRBV7-9 to TRBJ2-5; 10 positions match TRBD2. Per the germline V gene, CDR1 is SEHNR and CDR2 is FQNEAQ (reference sequence). V dropped 0 bases and J dropped 9; count of bases not matched to a gene: 7. CDR3 length equals 15 residues. The CDR3 here is CASSLASGGPNPQYF. The DNA of the CDR3 is TGTGCCAGCAGCTTAGCTAGCGGGGGGCCCAATCCCCAGTACTTC.

V usage is TRBV11-3 and J usage is TRBJ2-7, with 8 bases lining up with TRBD1. Losses at the gene ends were 5 bases for V and 2 bases for J; bases not matched to a gene: 5. This CDR3 has 14 amino acids. Looked up from germline, CDR1 is SGHNT and CDR2 is YENEEA. The CDR3 here is CASSRSGGPYEQYF. CDR3 bases: TGTGCCAGCAGCCGATCAGGGGGCCCCTACGAGCAGTACTTC.

The gene calls are TRBV6-5 and TRBJ2-3; 7 bases are shared with TRBD1. Looked up from germline, CDR1 is MNHEY and CDR2 is SVGAGI. This CDR3 is 15 amino acids long. Losses at the gene ends were 0 bases for V and 4 bases for J; bases not matched to a gene: 4. The CDR3 loop reads CASSYSIQGADTQYF. In DNA form, the CDR3 reads TGTGCCAGCAGTTACTCGATCCAGGGGGCAGATACGCAGTATTTT.

V is TRBV10-1 and J is TRBJ2-1; 9 bases line up with TRBD2. CDR1 and CDR2 (germline): WNHNN, SYGVQD (reference sequence). The ends lost 2 bases at V and 5 bases at J; junction bases unmatched: 7. The CDR3 is 16 amino acids. CDR3 sequence reads: CASSEQLAGTNNEQFF. The CDR3 DNA follows: TGCGCCAGCAGTGAGCAGCTAGCGGGGACCAACAATGAGCAGTTCTTC.

The V and J genes are TRBV5-3 and TRBJ2-7; no firm D call. TRBV5-3 is an ORF, and what it does is uncertain. V was trimmed by 0 bases and J by 3 bases, leaving 13 bases between them. This CDR3 contains 15 residues. DNA for the CDR3: TGTGCCAGAAGCTTGGGTCAGGCGAACCACTACGAGCAGTACTTC. Protein: CARSLGQANHYEQYF.

This clone was observed once. The chain recombines TRBV9 with TRBJ2-1, with TRBD2 identical over 10 bases. V gave up 1 base and J gave up 9 bases; unmatched junction bases: 10. The CDR3 loop spans 16 amino acids. The germline gives CDR1 SGDLS, CDR2 YYNGEE. CDR3 nucleotide sequence: TGTGCCAGCAGCGTAAGAGGAAGCGGGAGGGCCGGTGAGCAGTTCTTC. Encoded protein: CASSVRGSGRAGEQFF.

The V gene is TRBV7-5, the J gene TRBJ1-1; TRBD1 is the table's D call and was not checked against the DNA. TRBV7-5 is noted as a pseudogene. The CDR3 runs to 14 residues. DNA for the CDR3: TGTGTCAGAAGCTACCCCACAAGGAACACTGAAGCTTTCTTT. Its translation: CVRSYPTRNTEAFF.

The chain employs TRBV13 and TRBJ2-2; D is perhaps TRBD2 (5 bases). The V end lost 2 bases, the J end lost 4 bases, and 11 bases lay between the germline ends. Germline CDR1 PRHDT, CDR2 FYEKMQ (reference sequence). The CDR3 covers 15 residues. The CDR3 DNA is TGTGCCAGCAGCTTAATAGGCGGAGGCACCGGGGAGCTGTTTTTT. Its protein is CASSLIGGGTGELFF. The full variable domain, rest sourced from reference TRBV13 and TRBJ2-2, is AAGVIQSPRHLIKEKRETATLKCYPIPRHDTVYWYQQGPGQDPQFLISFYEKMQSDKGSIPDRFSAQQFSDYHSELNMSSLELGDSALYFCASSLIGGGTGELFFGEGSRLTVL.

This chain connects TRBV18 to TRBJ2-7; a weak D match, TRBD2 (7 bases). Trimming stripped 0 bases from V and 4 bases from J, with 10 bases between. The CDR3 covers 14 residues. Germline-derived CDR1 and CDR2 are KGHSH and LQKENI. The CDR3: CASSPPRGRYEQYF. For the CDR3, the DNA is TGTGCCAGCTCACCACCGCGGGGGCGGTACGAGCAGTACTTC.

The chain is built from TRBV5-1 and TRBJ1-5; D remains unclear. The CDR3 loop spans 15 amino acids. With 1 base removed from V and 0 bases from J, the gap between germline ends came to 8 bases. Germline loops: CDR1 SGHRS, CDR2 YFSETQ. CDR3 in DNA: TGCGCCAGCAGCTTGAGCGGTCTTAGCAATCAGCCCCAGCATTTT. Its translation: CASSLSGLSNQPQHF.